This TCR beta chain was observed in a study of T cell responses to AZD1222 COVID-19 vaccine. General study findings and limits: Donors were largely white British and mainly female; clonal diversity was possibly underestimated. Compared with day 0, the breadth and depth of the Spike-specific TCR repertoire rose significantly after two doses of AZD1222. Spike-wide coverage was observed for vaccine-associated CD4 TCRs, with dominant responses at 160-218 and 743-854.

Clones were sequenced by immunoSEQ multiplex PCR, and TCRdb holds only the in-frame ones, with some missing. The profile shows 120,000 to 150,000 clones, just over 90% of them singletons. Looked up from germline, CDR1 is MNHEY and CDR2 is SMNVEV (reference sequence). V lost 5 bases to trimming and J lost 7 bases, with 24 bases between them. There are 18 residues in the CDR3. In regard to this clone: The antigen remains unidentified.

The V and J genes are TRBV27 and TRBJ1-6, with D maybe TRBD1 (5 bases). Sample: peripheral blood, taken on day 0 of AZD1222 vaccination. The sequence came from an adult in good health. CDR3 sequence reads: CASSLFPPRRAGNSPLHF. Written as DNA, the CDR3 is TGTGCCAGCAGTCTTTTCCCCCCCCGCAGGGCCGGAAATTCACCCCTCCACTTT.